One sample yielded the 31 T cell receptor beta chains listed below, sequenced in a study of glioma-infiltrating T cells. Amplification of TCR alpha and beta CDR3 regions from RNA used iRepertoire nested multiplex PCR. From the multiplex PCR reads, TCRdb called clonotypes with MiXCR, one entry per CDR3 protein. The profile covers about 410,000 distinct CDR3 sequences, with about two fifths appearing a single time and around 11% taken by the ten largest. The sequenced material came from glioma tissue, nonneoplastic brain tissue, or PBMCs (not recorded which). The source of these receptors is a human donor with low-grade glioma or glioblastoma, undergoing nonglioma brain surgery, or in good health (not recorded which).

This clonotype occurred many times. V is TRBV15 and J is TRBJ2-3; TRBD2 might be the D (6 bases). CDR1 and CDR2 from the germline V gene are LNHNV and YYDKDF (reference sequence). The V gene lost 1 base and the J gene lost 6 bases, with 8 bases spanning the gap. The CDR3 covers 13 residues. The CDR3 nucleotides read TGTGCCACCAGCAGAGGCGGGGCCGATACGCAGTATTTT. This codes for CATSRGGADTQYF.

This chain connects TRBV29-1 to TRBJ2-7; D is undetermined. The CDR3 extends over 13 amino acids. CDR1 SQVTM and CDR2 ANQGSEA come from the germline V gene. V was trimmed by 4 bases and J by 3 bases, leaving 13 bases between them. The DNA for the CDR3 is TGCAGCGTTGTGGCTAAAGGACGCTACGAGCAGTACTTC. This sequence encodes CSVVAKGRYEQYF.

This clonotype has a count of ten or more. The V call is TRBV28, the J call TRBJ2-3; D may be TRBD2 (5 bases). The CDR3 extends over 14 amino acids. V lost 3 bases, J lost 2 bases, and 9 bases lay in between. CDR1 and CDR2 (germline): MDHEN, SYDVKM. Here the CDR3 DNA reads TGTGCCAGCAGTTTCACAGCGGACACAGATACGCAGTATTTT. It encodes CASSFTADTDTQYF.

Comments on this clonotype: One end of the junction varies from germline; a read error may be responsible. V usage is TRBV6-2 or TRBV6-3 and J usage is TRBJ2-6; D not resolved. Germline V gene lookup returns CDR1 MNHEY and CDR2 SVGEGT. The CDR3 has 14 residues. CDR3 region: CASSYFTGDNVLTF. The CDR3 region has the DNA TGTGCCAGCAGTTACTTCACTGGGGACAACGTCCTGACTTTC.

With respect to this clonotype: Since the CDR3 does not end with the conserved phenylalanine or tryptophan, this likely comes from a read error. The chain carries TRBV20-1 and TRBJ2-7; D might be TRBD1 or TRBD2, each matching 5 bases. CDR3 length: 14 residues. The V and J ends lost 0 bases and 2 bases respectively, with 11 bases between them. Germline CDR1 is DFQATT and CDR2 is SNEGSKA (reference sequence). The CDR3 region has the DNA TGCAGTGCTAGAGATAGGGACGGTACCTACGAGCAGTACTCC. Protein: CSARDRDGTYEQYS.

J is TRBJ1-4 and V is TRBV4-1; D is undetermined. With 3 bases removed from V and 7 bases from J, the gap between germline ends came to 9 bases. The CDR3 length is 13 residues. Germline-derived CDR1 and CDR2 are MGHRA and YSYEKL. The CDR3 spells CASSQSHPEKLFF. For the CDR3, the DNA is TGCGCCAGCAGCCAGAGTCACCCTGAAAAACTGTTTTTT.

This clonotype was recorded at least ten times. The rearrangement uses TRBV28 and TRBJ1-2; TRBD1 matches 8 bases. With 6 bases clipped from V and 6 bases from J, the junction kept 18 bases outside the gene matches. From germline, CDR1 is MDHEN and CDR2 SYDVKM. CDR3 length equals 17 residues. CDR3 sequence: CASSLGTGLFFSDGYTF. CDR3 sequence (DNA): TGTGCCAGCAGCTTGGGGACAGGCCTGTTCTTTTCGGATGGCTACACCTTC.

The J gene is TRBJ2-3, the V gene TRBV10-3, with 14 bases lining up with TRBD2. The germline CDR1 and CDR2 sequences are ENHRY and SYGVKD. This CDR3 has 16 residues. V was pared by 8 bases and J by 4 bases, with 8 bases of the junction left unmatched. The CDR3 DNA reads TGTGCCATCGACGGCGGGACTAGCGGGAGCGCAGATACGCAGTATTTT. Its protein product is CAIDGGTSGSADTQYF.

This clonotype was counted many times. The rearrangement links TRBV27 to TRBJ1-2, with D uncertain. The CDR3 runs 14 residues. The V end was cut by 5 bases, the J end by 2 bases, with 12 bases between. The V gene's germline CDR1 is MNHEY and CDR2 SMNVEV (reference sequence). The CDR3 here is CASSVGRVNYGYTF. CDR3 nucleotide sequence: TGTGCCAGCAGTGTCGGAAGGGTAAACTATGGCTACACCTTC.

This clonotype appeared many times. V is TRBV12-3 or TRBV12-4 and J is TRBJ1-1, with 8 bases identical to TRBD1. CDR3 size: 15 residues. The ends lost 3 bases at V and 1 base at J; junction bases unmatched: 4. CDR3 in amino acids: CASSFPGTGNTEAFF. The CDR3 region has the DNA TGTGCCAGCAGTTTCCCCGGGACAGGGAACACTGAAGCTTTCTTT.

A remark on this clonotype: At one end the junction does not follow the germline gene, possibly because of a read error. The rearrangement joins TRBV11-2 to TRBJ2-1; a weak D match, TRBD2 (6 bases). Germline CDR1 reads SGHAT; CDR2 reads FQNNGV. This CDR3 spans 16 amino acids. The CDR3 sequence is CASSLVGGFGYSEQFF. The DNA of the CDR3 is TGTGCCAGCAGCTTAGTTGGAGGGTTCGGCTACAGTGAGCAGTTCTTC. The full variable domain, with the rest looked up from reference TRBV11-2 and TRBJ2-1, is EAGVAQSPRYKIIEKRQSVAFWCNPISGHATLYWYQQILGQGPKLLIQFQNNGVVDDSQLPKDRFSAERLKGVDSTLKIQPAKLEDSAVYLCASSLVGGFGYSEQFFGPGTRLTVL.

On this clonotype: This may stem from a read error, because a much larger clone lies one nucleotide away. The chain carries TRBV27 and TRBJ2-7; weak D call: TRBD1 (6 bases). V shed 1 base and J shed 7 bases, with 17 bases lying between them. Looked up from germline, CDR1 is MNHEY and CDR2 is SMNVEV (reference sequence). This CDR3 spans 15 amino acids. The CDR3 sequence: CASSLYRVMGDEQYF. The CDR3 coding sequence is TGTGCCAGCAGTTTATACAGGGTGATGGGGGATGAGCAGTACTTC.

This clonotype showed up just a few times. The chain uses TRBV28 and TRBJ2-2, with D perhaps matching TRBD1 or TRBD2 (6 bases each). This CDR3 comprises 16 residues. V gave up 8 bases and J gave up 0 bases, with 16 bases separating them. CDR1 is MDHEN, CDR2 SYDVKM, per germline. CDR3: CASLSYREANTGELFF. In nucleotides, the CDR3 is TGTGCCAGCCTTTCTTACAGGGAGGCGAACACCGGGGAGCTGTTTTTT.

This clonotype was seen only a few times. J is TRBJ2-7 and V is TRBV4-3; D uncertain. This CDR3 spans 14 amino acids. Germline CDR1 is LGHNA and CDR2 is YSLEER. The V and J ends lost 4 bases and 1 base respectively, with 11 bases between them. In nucleotides, the CDR3 is TGCGCCAGCAGCCGGGTACAGAGTTCCTACGAGCAGTACTTC. Amino acid sequence: CASSRVQSSYEQYF.

This clonotype was counted ten times or more. The chain has TRBV4-3 and TRBJ2-3, with 7 bases matching TRBD2. The length of the CDR3 is 16 residues. The germline gives CDR1 LGHNA, CDR2 YSLEER. Trimming removed 0 bases from V and 0 bases from J; junction bases left unmatched: 3. The CDR3 DNA is TGCGCCAGCAGCCAAGATTGGACTAGAAGCACAGATACGCAGTATTTT. Its protein is CASSQDWTRSTDTQYF.

This clonotype has only one observation. A read error may explain this, as a much larger clone is one base away. This chain uses TRBV6-2 or TRBV6-3 with TRBJ1-5; unclear D gene. The length of the CDR3 is 12 residues. CDR1 MNHEY and CDR2 SVGEGT come from the germline V gene. For the CDR3, the DNA is TGTGCCAGCAGCAGAGGTCATCAGCCCCAGGATTTT. Translating gives CASSRGHQPQDF.

The sample holds many counts of this clonotype. The rearrangement joins TRBV27 to TRBJ2-7; the match to TRBD1 covers 9 bases. J lost 4 bases, V lost 6 bases, and 7 bases had no gene match. The CDR3 is 14 amino acids. Germline V gives CDR1 MNHEY, CDR2 SMNVEV (reference sequence). The CDR3 sequence is CASRRGGQGYEQYF. The CDR3 coding sequence is TGTGCCAGCAGAAGGGGGGGACAGGGTTACGAGCAGTACTTC.

The gene calls are TRBV6-2 or TRBV6-3 and TRBJ2-3, with 7 bases aligning to TRBD1. After removal of 5 bases from V and 1 base from J, the junction contained 6 bases not matched to a gene. This CDR3 region has 15 residues. The germline CDR1 and CDR2 sequences are MNHEY and SVGEGT. CDR3 sequence (DNA): TGTGCCAGCAGTGCCGGGACAGAGGGCACAGATACGCAGTATTTT. It yields the protein CASSAGTEGTDTQYF.

This clonotype was recorded at least ten times. The chain is built from TRBV4-3 and TRBJ2-1; no clear D gene. Per germline, CDR1 LGHNA and CDR2 YSLEER. There are 12 residues in the CDR3. V lost 4 bases and J lost 9, with 10 bases in between. CDR3 DNA sequence: TGCGCCAGCAGCCCCTGGGATGGTGAGCAGTTCTTC. Protein sequence: CASSPWDGEQFF.

This clonotype was observed a handful of times. The chain has TRBV7-9 and TRBJ2-7, with D perhaps assigned TRBD1 or TRBD2 (6 bases each). V was cut by 5 bases and J by 5 bases, with 13 bases left in between. This CDR3 contains 13 residues. CDR1 SEHNR and CDR2 FQNEAQ come from the germline V gene (reference sequence). The CDR3 DNA reads as TGTGCCAGCAGCACCGGGGGCCGGGACGAGCAGTACTTC. This gives the protein CASSTGGRDEQYF.

There are many counts of this clonotype. The chain employs TRBV6-2 or TRBV6-3 and TRBJ2-1, with TRBD1 matching 12 bases. V lost 3 bases to trimming and J lost 8 bases; unmatched junction nucleotides: 5. From germline, CDR1 is MNHEY and CDR2 SVGEGT. This CDR3 has 15 amino acids. The DNA for the CDR3 is TGTGCCAGCAGTTATCCGGGACAGGGGGCCTATGAGCAGTTCTTC. The encoded protein is CASSYPGQGAYEQFF.

This clonotype was observed at least ten times. The chain has TRBV6-1 and TRBJ2-1, with TRBD2 identical over 11 bases. The germline CDR1 and CDR2 sequences are MNHNS and SASEGT. After removal of 2 bases from V and 8 bases from J, the junction contained 5 bases not matched to a gene. The CDR3 spans 15 residues. The chain's CDR3 is CASSEIAGGPDEQFF. In DNA form, the CDR3 reads TGTGCCAGCAGTGAAATAGCGGGAGGGCCCGATGAGCAGTTCTTC.

This clonotype was observed at least ten times. The V and J genes are TRBV20-1 and TRBJ2-3; no reliable D call. CDR1 is DFQATT and CDR2 is SNEGSKA in the germline V gene (reference sequence). The CDR3 spans 13 residues. Trimming stripped 6 bases from V and 8 bases from J, with 18 bases between. CDR3 bases: TGCAGTGCCGTGCTCGATGCTCAAGTTACGCAGTATTTT. Protein product: CSAVLDAQVTQYF.

This chain joins TRBV6-2 or TRBV6-3 and TRBJ2-1; 7 bases map to TRBD2. Trimming cost V 1 base and J 5 bases; bases outside gene matches: 5. The CDR3 covers 15 residues. CDR1 is MNHEY, CDR2 SVGEGT, per germline. The CDR3 sequence is CASSYYLAEHNEQFF. As DNA, the CDR3 is TGTGCCAGCAGTTACTACCTAGCGGAACACAATGAGCAGTTCTTC.

V and J are TRBV2 and TRBJ2-1, with D possibly being TRBD1 (5 bases). V lost 5 bases to trimming and J lost 7 bases, with 15 bases between them. The germline CDR1 and CDR2 sequences are SNHLY and FYNNEI. The CDR3 runs 14 residues. In DNA form, the CDR3 reads TGTGCCAGCAGTTTGTATGGACAATGGAATGAGCAGTTCTTC. Translating it yields CASSLYGQWNEQFF.

The count of this clonotype is one. A much larger clone differs from this one at a single base, so this may be a read error. The chain employs TRBV4-2 and TRBJ1-6; 8 bases match TRBD1. Germline CDR1 is LGHNA and CDR2 is YNFKEQ. V trimming: 6 bases; J trimming: 3 bases; junction bases outside the gene matches: 13. The CDR3 runs to 18 residues. DNA of the CDR3: TGTGCCAGCAGTTCGCCGGACAGGGACAGCTACTATAATTCACCCCTCCACTTT. It is translated as CASSSPDRDSYYNSPLHF.

The chain recombines TRBV24-1 with TRBJ2-1, with 11 bases lining up with TRBD2. V shed 3 bases, J shed 5 bases, and the junction held 8 bases outside the gene matches. The CDR3 sequence is 17 residues long. Germline-derived CDR1 and CDR2 are KGHDR and SFDVKD. DNA for the CDR3: TGTGCCACCAGTGATCTACCGGGACTAGCGGAAAACAATGAGCAGTTCTTC. Residues: CATSDLPGLAENNEQFF.

This clonotype was found a few times. V usage is TRBV15 and J usage is TRBJ2-1, with TRBD2 identical over 8 bases. This CDR3 has 14 residues. CDR1 and CDR2 from the germline V gene are LNHNV and YYDKDF (reference sequence). V shed 3 bases and J 7 bases; nucleotides not matched to a gene: 5. The CDR3 sequence is CATSSGGGGNEQFF. The CDR3 DNA follows: TGTGCCACCAGCAGCGGGGGGGGGGGGAATGAGCAGTTCTTC.

To note about this clonotype: This sequence may be a read error, since a much larger clone differs from it by one base. J is TRBJ1-5 and V is TRBV10-2; D is undetermined. Germline-derived CDR1 and CDR2 are WSHSY and SAAADI. This CDR3 has 13 residues. This CDR3 reads CASSYSYNQPQHF. DNA of the CDR3: TGTGCCAGCAGTTACTCCTACAATCAGCCCCAGCATTTT.

On this clonotype itself: It may be a read error: a sequence one base away is much more abundant. The rearrangement uses TRBV6-6 and TRBJ1-3, with a weak D call TRBD1 (5 bases). The CDR3 contains 15 residues. CDR1 is MNHNY, CDR2 SVGAGI, per germline (reference sequence). CDR3 sequence: CASSQGRSSGNAIYF. DNA for the CDR3: TGTGCCAGCAGCCAGGGACGGTCCTCTGGAAACGCCATATATTTT.

This clonotype was counted between two and nine times. V gene TRBV4-3 combines with J gene TRBJ2-1; D not resolved. The germline V gene encodes CDR1 LGHNA and CDR2 YSLEER. This CDR3 has 16 residues. V was shortened by 0 bases and J by 3 bases, with 12 bases between the two germline ends. This CDR3 is CASSQDSGPRYNEQFF. As DNA, the CDR3 is TGCGCCAGCAGCCAAGACTCTGGCCCCCGCTACAATGAGCAGTTCTTC.